What follows are 26 T cell receptor beta chains derived from one specimen sequenced in a study of radiotherapy plus CTLA-4 blockade in lung cancer. The table came from immunoSEQ multiplex PCR; TCRdb's copy has only in-frame clones and leaves some out. This table has some 92,000 clones, around four fifths appearing once. The sample in question was peripheral blood, obtained from a patient treated with radiotherapy plus ipilimumab. The receptors stem from a human donor with non-small cell lung cancer who had a partial response to radiotherapy plus ipilimumab.

The chain combines TRBV7-8 with TRBJ2-7, with TRBD2 matching 12 bases. The V gene's germline CDR1 is SGHVS and CDR2 FQNEAQ. The CDR3 consists of 17 residues. Unmatched junction bases numbered 5, after V lost 1 base and J lost 1 base. The CDR3 DNA sequence: TGTGCCAGCAGCTTAGTTGGGACTAGCGGGCGATCCTACGAGCAGTACTTC. Amino acids: CASSLVGTSGRSYEQYF.

Concerning this clone: A junction boundary mismatches the germline segment, possibly from a read error. The chain combines TRBV11-2 with TRBJ1-2; 9 bases line up with TRBD1. Germline loops: CDR1 SGHAT, CDR2 FQNNGV. CDR3 size: 13 residues. The CDR3 sequence: CASSWDRVGGCTF. The CDR3 coding sequence is TGTGCCAGCAGCTGGGACAGGGTGGGAGGCTGCACCTTC.

The chain joins TRBV5-1 to TRBJ2-5; TRBD1 matches 12 bases. Per germline, CDR1 SGHRS and CDR2 YFSETQ. V shed 0 bases, J shed 8 bases, and the junction held 2 bases outside the gene matches. CDR3 length: 14 amino acids. CDR3 DNA: TGCGCCAGCAGCTTGGGGGGACAGGGGGCAACCCAGTACTTC. Translation gives CASSLGGQGATQYF.

The V gene is TRBV7-3, the J gene TRBJ2-2; the D gene is possibly TRBD2 (6 bases). Trimming pared 4 bases from V and 6 bases from J, leaving 12 bases between. Per germline, CDR1 SGHTA and CDR2 FQGTGA. This CDR3 is built from 14 residues. The CDR3 DNA reads as TGTGCCAGCAGCTCCGGGACTCGGGCCGGGGAGCTGTTTTTT. It is translated as CASSSGTRAGELFF.

V is TRBV5-1 and J is TRBJ1-1; D possibly corresponds to TRBD1 (5 bases). This CDR3 has 15 residues. Germline V lookup: CDR1 SGHRS, CDR2 YFSETQ. V was trimmed by 1 base and J by 3 bases, leaving 13 bases between them. The CDR3, as DNA: TGCGCCAGCAGCTTGCAGGGAGGGAAGGACACTGAAGCTTTCTTT. Translated, it gives CASSLQGGKDTEAFF.

The chain uses TRBV5-6 and TRBJ1-3; no definite D call. The V end lost 0 bases, the J end lost 4 bases, and 8 bases lay between the germline ends. Germline V lookup: CDR1 SGHDT, CDR2 YYEEEE. This CDR3 has 14 residues. In nucleotides, the CDR3 is TGTGCCAGCAGCTTGGGCGGGGTAGGAAACACCATATATTTT. Translating it yields CASSLGGVGNTIYF.

The chain joins TRBV29-1 to TRBJ1-1; no reliable D call. Trimming stripped 6 bases from V and 2 bases from J, with 13 bases between. Germline V gene data show CDR1 as SQVTM and CDR2 as ANQGSEA. The CDR3 has 13 residues. The CDR3 spells CSVAGLSNTEAFF. The CDR3 nucleotides read TGCAGCGTCGCAGGCCTATCAAACACTGAAGCTTTCTTT.

This clone showed up just a few times. The chain recombines TRBV19 with TRBJ2-7, with 13 bases aligning to TRBD2. This CDR3 region has 17 residues. Losses at the gene ends were 6 bases for V and 5 bases for J; bases not matched to a gene: 13. Germline V CDR1 and CDR2: LNHDA, SQIVND (reference sequence). The CDR3 protein is CASRLAGGPVGANEQYF. As DNA, the CDR3 is TGTGCCAGTAGACTAGCGGGAGGGCCTGTAGGAGCGAACGAGCAGTACTTC.

V and J are TRBV6-1 and TRBJ1-5, with D unresolved. The germline CDR1 and CDR2 sequences are MNHNS and SASEGT. V was cut by 2 bases and J by 11 bases, with 10 bases left in between. The CDR3 sequence is 12 residues long. The CDR3 sequence: CASSERRRAQHF. The CDR3 DNA reads as TGTGCCAGCAGTGAAAGGAGACGGGCCCAGCATTTT.

The chain links TRBV28 to TRBJ1-3, with TRBD1 identical over 8 bases. The CDR3 consists of 14 residues. Germline V lookup: CDR1 MDHEN, CDR2 SYDVKM. The J segment lost 7 bases and the V segment lost 3 bases, leaving 5 bases of the junction unmatched. The CDR3 nucleotides are TGTGCCAGCAGTTTTCAGGGGGCCGGCAACACCATATATTTT. This translates into CASSFQGAGNTIYF. The whole variable domain, filled in from reference TRBV28 and TRBJ1-3, reads DVKVTQSSRYLVKRTGEKVFLECVQDMDHENMFWYRQDPGLGLRLIYFSYDVKMKEKGDIPEGYSVSREKKERFSLILESASTNQTSMYLCASSFQGAGNTIYFGEGSWLTVV.

The chain recombines TRBV4-2 with TRBJ1-1, with TRBD1 as a possible D gene (5 bases). V was trimmed by 1 base and J by 4 bases, leaving 16 bases between them. The CDR3 length is 16 residues. Looked up from germline, CDR1 is LGHNA and CDR2 is YNFKEQ. The CDR3 DNA sequence: TGTGCCAGCAGCCAAGTAGGCGGCGGCGGGGGCACTGAAGCTTTCTTT. Amino acid sequence: CASSQVGGGGGTEAFF.

The chain joins TRBV25-1 to TRBJ2-7, with TRBD1 matching 8 bases. Germline V CDR1 and CDR2: MGHDK, SYGVNS. There are 14 residues in the CDR3. Trimming removed 5 bases from V and 5 bases from J; junction bases left unmatched: 8. The DNA of the CDR3 is TGTGCCAGCAGTTCCCGACAGGGGTTTGACGAGCAGTACTTC. Protein sequence: CASSSRQGFDEQYF.

This clone was counted a few times. V usage is TRBV9 and J usage is TRBJ2-2, with 10 bases that match TRBD1. This CDR3 is built from 16 residues. V shed 0 bases and J 6 bases; nucleotides not matched to a gene: 5. The germline V gene has CDR1 SGDLS and CDR2 YYNGEE. DNA for the CDR3: TGTGCCAGCAGCGTAGTGACAGGGGGCGCATCCGGGGAGCTGTTTTTT. Encoded protein: CASSVVTGGASGELFF.

The chain combines TRBV15 with TRBJ1-5; 7 bases align to TRBD1. This CDR3 is built from 16 residues. Unmatched junction bases numbered 3, after V lost 1 base and J lost 0 bases. The germline V gene encodes CDR1 LNHNV and CDR2 YYDKDF (reference sequence). CDR3 bases: TGTGCCACCAGCAGAGGGGACAGCTATAGCAATCAGCCCCAGCATTTT. Translating gives CATSRGDSYSNQPQHF.

In its sample, this clone was seen once. V gene TRBV6-6 combines with J gene TRBJ1-2, with a weak D call TRBD1 (6 bases). Trimming removed 2 bases at V and 4 bases at J, with 14 bases between. This CDR3 spans 15 amino acids. The V gene's germline CDR1 is MNHNY and CDR2 SVGAGI (reference sequence). CDR3 in amino acids: CASSYPGQTVYGYTF. The CDR3 DNA follows: TGTGCCAGCAGTTACCCTGGACAGACGGTCTATGGCTACACCTTC.

This sequence joins TRBV19 and TRBJ1-4; 7 nucleotides align to TRBD1. V dropped 5 bases and J dropped 8; count of bases not matched to a gene: 11. This CDR3 contains 15 residues. CDR1 is LNHDA, CDR2 SQIVND, per germline (reference sequence). CDR3 sequence reads: CASSPLDREREKLFF. The DNA of the CDR3 is TGTGCCAGTAGTCCACTCGACAGGGAGAGAGAAAAACTGTTTTTT. Drawing the rest from reference TRBV19 and TRBJ1-4, the complete variable domain is DGGITQSPKYLFRKEGQNVTLSCEQNLNHDAMYWYRQDPGQGLRLIYYSQIVNDFQKGDIAEGYSVSREKKESFPLTVTSAQKNPTAFYLCASSPLDREREKLFFGSGTQLSVL.

A single count supports this clone. The rearrangement uses TRBV19 and TRBJ2-2, with no clear D. Germline V lookup: CDR1 LNHDA, CDR2 SQIVND (reference sequence). The CDR3 has 16 residues. Between the trimmed V and J ends, which lost 5 bases and 4 bases, there was a span of 17 bases. CDR3 DNA sequence: TGTGCCAGTAGTCTGCCTGACTCCTCCCTCACCGGGGAGCTGTTTTTT. Its protein is CASSLPDSSLTGELFF.

The chain recombines TRBV5-1 with TRBJ2-4; D is perhaps TRBD1 (6 bases). V was trimmed by 0 bases and J by 7 bases, leaving 17 bases between them. CDR3 size: 16 residues. Germline V gene data show CDR1 as SGHRS and CDR2 as YFSETQ. The CDR3 region has the DNA TGCGCCAGCAGCTTGGGTCCCATACAGGGCAAGAACATTCAGTACTTC. Amino acids: CASSLGPIQGKNIQYF.

The rearrangement joins TRBV7-2 to TRBJ2-3, with D perhaps matching TRBD2 (5 bases). CDR1 is SGHTA, CDR2 FQGNSA, per germline. The CDR3 length is 15 residues. V lost 1 base and J lost 2, with 10 bases in between. CDR3 sequence reads: CASSLGDYHTDTQYF. CDR3 bases: TGTGCCAGCAGCTTAGGCGACTATCACACAGATACGCAGTATTTT.

The chain joins TRBV19 to TRBJ2-7, with a tentative D call TRBD1 (5 bases). CDR1 is LNHDA, CDR2 SQIVND, per germline (reference sequence). Trimming shortened V by 6 bases and J by 2 bases, and 20 bases separated the two germline ends. The CDR3 sequence is 16 residues long. The CDR3 DNA sequence: TGTGCCAGTAGCCCGCTGGACACAAAACCAACCTACGAGCAGTACTTC. Translation gives CASSPLDTKPTYEQYF.

CDR3 in amino acids: CASSLESGPYNEQFF. The DNA of the CDR3 is TGCGCCAGCAGCTTGGAGAGCGGTCCATACAATGAGCAGTTCTTC. This chain uses TRBV5-1 with TRBJ2-1, with D possibly being TRBD2 (5 bases). V shed 0 bases and J shed 4 bases, with 11 bases lying between them. Per germline, CDR1 SGHRS and CDR2 YFSETQ. The CDR3 length is 15 residues.

Written as DNA, the CDR3 is TGTGCCAGCAGCCCTTCCCAGGGATGGGAGACCCAGTACTTC. Residues: CASSPSQGWETQYF. The V call is TRBV11-2, the J call TRBJ2-5, with TRBD1 as a possible D gene (5 bases). Trimming cost V 5 bases and J 5 bases, with 15 bases left between them. The length of the CDR3 is 14 residues. Germline lookup yields CDR1 SGHAT and CDR2 FQNNGV.

The chain joins TRBV30 to TRBJ2-1; TRBD1 might be the D (5 bases). The V end was cut by 0 bases, the J end by 1 base, with 16 bases between. The CDR3 is 17 amino acids. Per germline, CDR1 GTSNPN and CDR2 SVGIG (reference sequence). The CDR3 DNA reads TGTGCCTGGAGTGTACGAAAAGGGGTTAGGTCCTACAATGAGCAGTTCTTC. As protein: CAWSVRKGVRSYNEQFF.

This clone showed up just once. The chain is built from TRBV27 and TRBJ2-3; no firm D call. The CDR3 is made up of 11 amino acids. Germline V gives CDR1 MNHEY, CDR2 SMNVEV (reference sequence). V gave up 3 bases and J gave up 7 bases, with 5 bases separating them. The DNA for the CDR3 is TGTGCCAGCAGTTTTACTAATACGCAGTATTTT. Translation gives CASSFTNTQYF.

This chain uses TRBV11-2 with TRBJ1-4; D gene ambiguous. This CDR3 spans 17 amino acids. Trimming shortened V by 4 bases and J by 5 bases, and 20 bases separated the two germline ends. From germline, CDR1 is SGHAT and CDR2 FQNNGV. The CDR3 is CASSSGNAGGTNEKLFF. The CDR3, as DNA: TGTGCCAGCAGCTCCGGAAACGCTGGCGGCACCAATGAAAAACTGTTTTTT.

The V gene is TRBV5-5, the J gene TRBJ2-7, with 8 bases aligning to TRBD1. Germline CDR1 and CDR2: SGHKS and YYEKEE (reference sequence). This CDR3 region has 17 residues. Trimming took 0 bases from V and 5 from J; bases not matched to a gene: 13. The CDR3 DNA reads as TGTGCCAGCAGCTTGGGGGACTCGACAGGGGCCTACAACGAGCAGTACTTC. As protein: CASSLGDSTGAYNEQYF.